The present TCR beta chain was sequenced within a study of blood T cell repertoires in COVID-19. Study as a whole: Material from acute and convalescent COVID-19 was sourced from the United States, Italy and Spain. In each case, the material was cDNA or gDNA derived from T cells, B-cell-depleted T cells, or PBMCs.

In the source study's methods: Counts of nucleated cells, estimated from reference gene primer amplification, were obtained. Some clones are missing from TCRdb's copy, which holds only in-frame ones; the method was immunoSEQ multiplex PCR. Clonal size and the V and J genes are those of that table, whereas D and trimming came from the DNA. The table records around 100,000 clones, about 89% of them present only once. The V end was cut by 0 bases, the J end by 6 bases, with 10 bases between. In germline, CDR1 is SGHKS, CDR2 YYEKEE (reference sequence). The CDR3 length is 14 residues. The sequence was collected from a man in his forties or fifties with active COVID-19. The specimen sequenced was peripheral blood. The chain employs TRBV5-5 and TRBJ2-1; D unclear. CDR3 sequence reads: CASSLVQVANEQFF. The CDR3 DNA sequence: TGTGCCAGCAGCTTGGTTCAGGTCGCCAATGAGCAGTTCTTC.